This T cell receptor beta chain was documented in a study of PD-1 blockade in classical Hodgkin lymphoma. No patient escaped relapse after autologous stem cell transplantation, and brentuximab vedotin exposure varied. The method was immunoSEQ multiplex PCR; TCRdb's version includes in-frame clones alone and lacks a portion of them. The table includes 50,000 to 75,000 clones, 80% to 90% detected once. The clonotype comes from a human donor with classical Hodgkin lymphoma. The input for sequencing was peripheral blood mononuclear cells (PBMCs), taken at baseline.

In DNA form, the CDR3 reads TGTGCCAGCAGCCCTGACACCGGGGAGCTGTTTTTT. Its protein is CASSPDTGELFF. J is TRBJ2-2 and V is TRBV28; D uncertain. The CDR3 is made up of 12 amino acids. V shed 6 bases and J shed 3 bases, with 5 bases lying between them. Per germline, CDR1 MDHEN and CDR2 SYDVKM.